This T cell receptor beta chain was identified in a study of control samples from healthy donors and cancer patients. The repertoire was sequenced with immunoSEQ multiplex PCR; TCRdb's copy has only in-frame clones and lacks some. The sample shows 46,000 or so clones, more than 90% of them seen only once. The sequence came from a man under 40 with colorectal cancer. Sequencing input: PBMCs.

The CDR3 protein is CASSSERNTEAFF. The CDR3 DNA reads as TGTGCCAGCAGCTCAGAACGGAACACTGAAGCTTTCTTT. V usage is TRBV7-6 and J usage is TRBJ1-1; no clear D gene. The CDR3 runs to 13 residues. Germline V gene lookup returns CDR1 SGHVS and CDR2 FNYEAQ. V was clipped by 4 bases and J by 1 base, with 7 bases between them.